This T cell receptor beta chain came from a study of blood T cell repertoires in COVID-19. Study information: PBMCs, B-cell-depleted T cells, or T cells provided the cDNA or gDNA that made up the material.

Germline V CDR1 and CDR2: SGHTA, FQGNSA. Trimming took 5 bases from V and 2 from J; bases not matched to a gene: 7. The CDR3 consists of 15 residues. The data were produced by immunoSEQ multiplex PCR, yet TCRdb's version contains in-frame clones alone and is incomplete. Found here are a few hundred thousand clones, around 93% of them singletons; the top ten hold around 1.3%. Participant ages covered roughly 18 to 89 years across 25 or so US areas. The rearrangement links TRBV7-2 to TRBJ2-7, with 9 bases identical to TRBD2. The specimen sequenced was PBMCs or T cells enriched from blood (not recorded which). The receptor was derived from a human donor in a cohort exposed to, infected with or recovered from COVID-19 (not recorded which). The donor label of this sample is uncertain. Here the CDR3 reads CASSRGLAGTYEQYF. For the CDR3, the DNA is TGTGCCAGCAGCCGCGGGCTAGCGGGGACCTACGAGCAGTACTTC.